The sequence of this TCR beta chain was determined in a study of CD8+ T cells in alopecia areata. About the research overall: Treatment comprised oral tofacitinib, 5 to 10 mg twice daily, in treated patients. Scoring of treated patients' severity used the percentage of affected scalp area.

Treatment in this sample: oral pan-JAK inhibitor, 5-10 mg twice daily. The germline V gene has CDR1 LGHNA and CDR2 YSLEER. The CDR3 runs 16 residues. V was clipped by 0 bases and J by 1 base, with 10 bases between them. It was cDNA, reverse transcribed from extracted RNA, that served as the sequencing template. Sequenced by immunoSEQ multiplex PCR; TCRdb stores in-frame clones only, minus some. This table has about 210,000 clones, approximately 72% appearing once. General observations from the study: Tofacitinib did not eliminate many expanded lesional clones from scalp or blood.

This clone was seen more than once but under ten times. Its specificity is not known. This clonotype was sampled from a human donor with alopecia areata. Sequenced material: CD4+ T cells sorted from blood, taken around week 44, from a patient treated with tofacitinib. The J gene is TRBJ2-1, the V gene TRBV4-3; D unresolved. CDR3 sequence (DNA): TGCGCCAGCAGCCAAGAAGGTTTCTCTTCCTACAATGAGCAGTTCTTC. It translates to CASSQEGFSSYNEQFF.